This entry describes one T cell receptor (beta chain). This specimen comes from a study of control samples from healthy donors and cancer patients. This table comes from immunoSEQ multiplex PCR, and its TCRdb copy is limited to in-frame clones, with some not included. The data hold fewer than 200,000 clones, with just over 95% observed a single time. From germline, CDR1 is LGHDT and CDR2 YNNKEL (reference sequence). The CDR3 consists of 14 residues. The V end lost 3 bases, the J end lost 2 bases, and 11 bases lay between the germline ends. The gene calls are TRBV3-1 (or the pseudogene TRBV3-2) and TRBJ2-7; D is uncertain. The TCR was taken from a woman in her 30s in good health. The sequenced material came from blood. Here the CDR3 DNA reads TGTGCCAGCAGCCAGTCGTCTGGGACCTACGAGCAGTACTTC. Its protein is CASSQSSGTYEQYF.